This TCR beta chain comes out of a study of Ad26.COV2.S vaccination and SARS-CoV-2 variants (dated by TCRdb to the early 2020s). A note on the overall study: Vaccine-arm donors were drawn from COV1001, a multicentre, randomized, double-blind, placebo-controlled phase I-IIa trial of Ad26.COV2.S in healthy adults. Blinding of investigators to trial group allocation was maintained during experiments and outcome assessment. Trial participants were randomized into five groups of five: low-dose or high-dose Ad26.COV2.S given once or twice, or placebo on both occasions. Sequencing of the TCRbeta repertoire served to evaluate the specificity and breadth of SARS-CoV-2-reactive T cell receptors following Ad26.COV2.S vaccination. The TCR-sequenced set comprised around 30 samples: some 19 Ad26.COV2.S vaccine recipients, 5 placebo recipients and 8 SARS-CoV-2 convalescent individuals. Ad26.COV2.S was administered intramuscularly at a dose of 5x10^10 or 1x10^11 viral particles, either as one shot or as two shots given 56 days apart. Broader findings and caveats from the paper: After vaccination, substantial breadth of spike-specific CD8+ and CD4+ T cell responses was reported. Non-spike TCR breadth was comparable between vaccine and placebo recipients, consistent with the vaccine containing only spike. According to the authors, total T cell responses may have been underestimated by the TCR breadth and depth analyses. Spike-specific TCR breadth was higher in Ad26.COV2.S recipients than in placebo recipients (P = 0.0014). The study lacked the statistical power to compare responses across vaccine doses or regimens.

The immunoSEQ Assay was the method used to sequence TCRbeta CDR3 regions. After extraction, genomic DNA underwent amplification by bias-controlled multiplex PCR, followed by high-throughput sequencing. The published analysis was carried out like this. To quantify the absolute abundance of each unique TCRbeta CDR3 region, sequences were collapsed and filtered. Usable DNA was measured by amplifying reference genes present in all nucleated cells, and TCRbeta template counts were normalized to that usable DNA to estimate T cell fraction. Repertoire TCRs were annotated as SARS-CoV-2-specific when V gene, CDR3 amino acid sequence and J gene were exactly matched to a known reactive TCR set. The reference SARS-CoV-2 TCR set was obtained from MIRA and was filtered for enrichment in COVID-19-positive ImmuneCODE repertoires, whereby public or cross-reactive TCRs were removed. Drawing on the MIRA antigens, annotated TCRs were analysed further at the level of specific ORF or position within ORF. Breadth was defined as annotated unique rearrangements over total unique productive rearrangements; depth was the summed frequency of those rearrangements. TCR breadth was compared between groups using two-sided Wilcoxon rank-sum tests. As stored in TCRdb, this immuneACCESS dataset retains in-frame rearrangements with V and J assigned. A fraction of the clones does not appear; measured against another copy, unresolved V genes explain less than half of the discrepancy, and the remainder lacks a known reason. V, J and clone size reflect that table, while D and trimming were determined from the DNA. The sample includes 290,000 or so clones, with 80% to 90% observed a single time. The ten largest clonotypes hold around 3% of the sample.

According to the germline V gene, CDR1 reads SGHRS and CDR2 reads YFSETQ. Unmatched junction bases come to 5, with V trimmed by 2 bases and J by 2 bases. Inclusive of the bounding cysteine and phenylalanine, the CDR3 is 15 residues long. The read is trimmed to its CDR3 DNA, 45 bases read in frame from base 1. As to this clone: The target of this receptor is not known. Per-base qualities were not stored, and no clone one base away is much larger. The sample carries other DNA sequences with the same CDR3.

The treatment or condition label on this specimen signifies: about 20 received Ad26.COV2.S at low or high dose, single or two shots; a few received placebo; per-sample allocation not given. Repertoires of vaccine and placebo recipients were sequenced from samples taken on day 63 after the first injection. Cohort 1b enrolled some 25 adults aged 18-55 years at a single site in Boston, USA, between 29 July and 7 August 2020. Ad26.COV2.S consisted of a replication-incompetent adenovirus type 26 vector by which a prefusion-stabilized SARS-CoV-2 spike protein from the original Wuhan strain was expressed.

The sample was peripheral blood, taken in a trial of Ad26.COV2.S vaccine versus placebo. The TCR sequence derives from a person aged 18-65 years who received the Ad26.COV2.S COVID-19 vaccine or a placebo. Recombination joined TRBV5-1 with TRBJ1-2, with 8 central nucleotides matching TRBD1. The CDR3 region has the sequence CASSFGQGANYGYTF. In nucleotide form, the sequence is TGCGCCAGCAGCTTTGGACAGGGCGCCAACTATGGCTACACCTTC.